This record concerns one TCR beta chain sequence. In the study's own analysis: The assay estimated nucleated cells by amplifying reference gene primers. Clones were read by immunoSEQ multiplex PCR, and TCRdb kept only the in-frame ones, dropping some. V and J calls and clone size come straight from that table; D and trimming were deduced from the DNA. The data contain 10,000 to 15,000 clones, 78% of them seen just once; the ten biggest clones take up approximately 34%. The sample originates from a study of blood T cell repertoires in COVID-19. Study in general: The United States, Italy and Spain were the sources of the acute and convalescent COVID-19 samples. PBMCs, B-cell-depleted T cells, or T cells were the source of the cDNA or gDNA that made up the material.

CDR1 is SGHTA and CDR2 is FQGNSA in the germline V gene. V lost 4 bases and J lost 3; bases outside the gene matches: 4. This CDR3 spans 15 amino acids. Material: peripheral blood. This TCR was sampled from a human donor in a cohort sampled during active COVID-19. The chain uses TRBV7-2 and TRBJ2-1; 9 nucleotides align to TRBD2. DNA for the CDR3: TGTGCCAGCAGCTCGGGCGGGGGGGTCTACAATGAGCAGTTCTTC. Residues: CASSSGGGVYNEQFF.